The present T cell receptor (beta chain) was sequenced within a study of early T cells in non-severe SARS-CoV-2 infection. V was trimmed by 5 bases and J by 5 bases, leaving 15 bases between them. The CDR3 sequence is 14 residues long. CDR1 and CDR2 from the germline V gene are MDHEN and SYDVKM. MiXCR, applied by TCRdb to the 5' RACE reads, yields one record per CDR3 protein. The data show tens of thousands of distinct CDR3 sequences, about 15% seen once. This clonotype showed up just a few times. This receptor was obtained from an adult who was a healthcare worker with PCR-confirmed SARS-CoV-2 infection or an uninfected control (not recorded which). Sequenced: whole blood. The chain carries TRBV28 and TRBJ2-5; D remains ambiguous. The CDR3 sequence: CASSPAGLSETQYF. Here the CDR3 DNA reads TGTGCCAGCAGTCCAGCCGGTCTTTCGGAGACCCAGTACTTC.